This T cell receptor beta chain was retrieved from a study of healthy donors' naive CD4 and CD8 T cells. Study in general: Three donor age groups were sampled: 20-25, 40-50 and 60-70 years; half female.

Trimming took off 2 bases at V and 0 bases at J, with 7 bases between the two ends. This CDR3 has 14 residues. Germline CDR1 is MNHEY and CDR2 is SMNVEV (reference sequence). TCR libraries were built from 400 to 650 ng of total RNA by linear amplification. Via MiXCR, TCRdb re-called the reads, giving one row per CDR3 protein. This table has around 200,000 distinct CDR3 sequences, 65% to 75% appearing once. This TCR was sampled from a pool of human donors in good health; the sample pools cells from several healthy donors. V usage is TRBV27 and J usage is TRBJ1-2; D not certain. Sequencing was carried out using naive CD4+ and CD8+ T cells sorted from blood, pooled from several donors. The CDR3 sequence is CASSLGIANYGYTF. The CDR3 DNA sequence: TGTGCCAGCAGTTTAGGGATAGCTAACTATGGCTACACCTTC.